The 7 T cell receptor beta chains below come from one sample, sequenced in a study of blood T cell repertoires in COVID-19. This table comes from immunoSEQ multiplex PCR, and its TCRdb copy is limited to in-frame clones, with some not included. The sample lists 150,000 to 180,000 clones; around 82% were seen once. Specimen: peripheral blood. These receptors were collected from a man between 60 and 70 years old with COVID-19, enrolled during active disease.

The J gene is TRBJ2-6, the V gene TRBV5-1; D remains ambiguous. This CDR3 comprises 15 residues. With 0 bases removed from V and 7 bases from J, the gap between germline ends came to 11 bases. The V gene's germline CDR1 is SGHRS and CDR2 YFSETQ. The CDR3 sequence is CASSLAANRANVLTF. CDR3 in DNA: TGCGCCAGCAGCTTGGCGGCTAACAGAGCCAACGTCCTGACTTTC.

The chain employs TRBV29-1 and TRBJ1-5; 7 bases align to TRBD1. The CDR3 is 15 amino acids. CDR1 and CDR2 from the germline V gene are SQVTM and ANQGSEA. V shed 4 bases and J 6 bases; nucleotides not matched to a gene: 12. The CDR3 region has the DNA TGCAGCGTTGCGAACCTTACAGGGGCGGGTCAGCCCCAGCATTTT. Protein sequence: CSVANLTGAGQPQHF. The complete variable domain, with remaining parts taken from reference TRBV29-1 and TRBJ1-5, reads SAVISQKPSRDICQRGTSLTIQCQVDSQVTMMFWYRQQPGQSLTLIATANQGSEATYESGFVIDKFPISRPNLTFSTLTVSNMSPEDSSIYLCSVANLTGAGQPQHFGDGTRLSIL.

The chain recombines TRBV2 with TRBJ1-1, with D possibly TRBD1 on 5 matching bases. The CDR3 contains 14 residues. Deletions cut 4 bases from V and 1 base from J, with 10 bases between. CDR1 is SNHLY, CDR2 FYNNEI, per germline. The CDR3 region has the DNA TGTGCCAGCAGTGCTTGGGGCAGGAACACTGAAGCTTTCTTT. Its translation is CASSAWGRNTEAFF.

The chain is built from TRBV3-1 (or the pseudogene TRBV3-2) and TRBJ2-1; a possible D gene is TRBD2 (6 bases). V was cut by 7 bases and J by 9 bases, with 16 bases left in between. The germline gives CDR1 LGHDT, CDR2 YNNKEL (reference sequence). The CDR3 totals 13 residues. The CDR3 reads CASTVTGDFEQFF. In DNA form, the CDR3 reads TGTGCCAGCACGGTTACGGGGGATTTTGAGCAGTTCTTC.

The CDR3 protein is CASSLGAGPEVNEKLFF. CDR3 in DNA: TGTGCCAGCAGCTTAGGAGCGGGCCCCGAGGTTAATGAAAAACTGTTTTTT. The V gene is TRBV11-2, the J gene TRBJ1-4, with D uncertain. V was shortened by 1 base and J by 4 bases, with 16 bases between the two germline ends. CDR3 length equals 17 residues. Germline-derived CDR1 and CDR2 are SGHAT and FQNNGV. Filled out from reference TRBV11-2 and TRBJ1-4, the complete variable domain reads EAGVAQSPRYKIIEKRQSVAFWCNPISGHATLYWYQQILGQGPKLLIQFQNNGVVDDSQLPKDRFSAERLKGVDSTLKIQPAKLEDSAVYLCASSLGAGPEVNEKLFFGSGTQLSVL.

In this sample, this clone turned up once. The chain links TRBV28 to TRBJ1-1; D is unresolved. CDR1 is MDHEN and CDR2 is SYDVKM in the germline V gene. The length of the CDR3 is 11 residues. V dropped 6 bases and J dropped 6 bases, with 8 bases sitting between them. In DNA, the CDR3 is TGTGCCAGCAGCCCCGTCGCTGAAGCTTTCTTT. Translated: CASSPVAEAFF.

J is TRBJ1-4 and V is TRBV7-2; 10 bases line up with TRBD1. The CDR3 covers 14 residues. Germline CDR1 SGHTA, CDR2 FQGNSA. Trimming cost V 6 bases and J 8 bases; bases outside gene matches: 6. The CDR3 loop reads CASSLDRGDEKLFF. The CDR3 coding sequence is TGTGCCAGCAGTTTGGACAGGGGGGACGAAAAACTGTTTTTT. The full variable domain, its missing parts supplied by reference TRBV7-2 and TRBJ1-4, is GAGVSQSPSNKVTEKGKDVELRCDPISGHTALYWYRQSLGQGLEFLIYFQGNSAPDKSGLPSDRFSAERTGGSVSTLTIQRTQQEDSAVYLCASSLDRGDEKLFFGSGTQLSVL.